The clone carrying this T cell receptor (beta chain) was counted only a few times. Its cognate antigen is unknown. The data are from a study of T cell repertoires in cytomegalovirus infection. TCRdb itself ran the reads through MiXCR, one entry per CDR3 protein. The profile shows roughly 500,000 distinct CDR3 sequences, about 42% of them singletons. Per germline, CDR1 DFQATT and CDR2 SNEGSKA (reference sequence). V dropped 1 base and J dropped 2 bases, with 9 bases sitting between them. The CDR3 spans 14 residues. The clonotype comes from a human donor in good health (CMV status not recorded). Some clones in this sample may be carry-over from other donors' samples. The chain employs TRBV20-1 and TRBJ1-5; D not resolved. Source: cultured PBMCs, taken from culture after CMV antigen stimulation. The CDR3 region has the DNA TGCAGTGCTAGAGGGGATCGGGGCAATCAGCCCCAGCATTTT. Translating gives CSARGDRGNQPQHF.